This TCR beta chain was captured by sequencing in a study of T cell repertoires in cytomegalovirus infection. General observations from the study: The ex vivo response was dominated by HLA-C-restricted CMV-specific TCR beta clonotypes.

MiXCR was run by TCRdb on the reads, yielding one entry per CDR3 protein. The sample includes hundreds of thousands of distinct CDR3 sequences, about 42% seen only once; the top ten take roughly two fifths. Germline CDR1 MGHRA, CDR2 YSYEKL. J lost 0 bases, V lost 2 bases, and 7 bases had no gene match. CDR3 length: 18 residues. As concerns this clonotype: Its antigen is as yet unknown.

The V call is TRBV4-1, the J call TRBJ2-6, with 7 bases that match TRBD1. Specimen: cultured PBMCs, collected from culture after CMV antigen stimulation. This clonotype was obtained from a human donor in good health (CMV status not recorded). Some clones in this sample may be carry-over from other donors' samples. The chain's CDR3 is CASSQPTGSRSGANVLTF. For the CDR3, the DNA is TGCGCCAGCAGCCAACCGACAGGGAGCCGCTCTGGGGCCAACGTCCTGACTTTC.